This T cell receptor (beta chain) stems from a study of monozygotic twins with inflammatory bowel disease. General study points: Whereas healthy co-twins had higher TCRbeta diversity (inverse Simpson), IBD patients had lower diversity.

Germline values: CDR1 SGHNT, CDR2 YYREEE (reference sequence). The CDR3 is 14 residues long. TCRdb reanalyzed the 5' RACE reads, giving one entry per CDR3 protein sequence and no DNA. This listing includes 300,000 to 400,000 distinct CDR3 sequences. In the case of this clonotype: No antigen is known for it.

The receptor's source is a human donor with ulcerative colitis or Crohn's disease, or a healthy co-twin of an affected twin (not recorded which). Sequences were obtained from blood. The chain employs TRBV5-4 and TRBJ2-7; the D call from TCRdb, TRBD2, cannot be confirmed without DNA. CDR3 protein: CASSSGTSGYEQYF. The complete variable domain, with remaining parts taken from reference TRBV5-4 and TRBJ2-7, reads ETGVTQSPTHLIKTRGQQVTLRCSSQSGHNTVSWYQQALGQGPQFIFQYYREEENGRGNFPPRFSGLQFPNYSSELNVNALELDDSALYLCASSSGTSGYEQYFGPGTRLTVT.